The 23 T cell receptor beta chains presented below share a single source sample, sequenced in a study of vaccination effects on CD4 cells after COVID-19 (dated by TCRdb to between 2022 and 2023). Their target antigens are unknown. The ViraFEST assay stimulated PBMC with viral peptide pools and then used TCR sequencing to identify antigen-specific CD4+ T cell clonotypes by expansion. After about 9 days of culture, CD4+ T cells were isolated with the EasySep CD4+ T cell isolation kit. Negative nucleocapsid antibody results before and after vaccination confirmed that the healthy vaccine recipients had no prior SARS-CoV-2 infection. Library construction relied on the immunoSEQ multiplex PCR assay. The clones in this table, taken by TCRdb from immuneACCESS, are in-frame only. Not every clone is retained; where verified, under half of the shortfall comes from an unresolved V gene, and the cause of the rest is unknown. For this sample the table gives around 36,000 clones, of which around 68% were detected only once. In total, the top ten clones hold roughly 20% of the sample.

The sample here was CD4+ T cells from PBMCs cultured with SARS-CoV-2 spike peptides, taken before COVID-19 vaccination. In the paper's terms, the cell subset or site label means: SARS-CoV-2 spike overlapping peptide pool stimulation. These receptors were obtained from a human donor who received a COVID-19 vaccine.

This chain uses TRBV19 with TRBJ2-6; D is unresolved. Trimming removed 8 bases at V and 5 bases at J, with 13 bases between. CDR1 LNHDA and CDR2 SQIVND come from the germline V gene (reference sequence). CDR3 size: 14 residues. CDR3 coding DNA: TGTGCCAGTTCCGACCCCCTCTGGGCCAACGTCCTGACTTTC. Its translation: CASSDPLWANVLTF.

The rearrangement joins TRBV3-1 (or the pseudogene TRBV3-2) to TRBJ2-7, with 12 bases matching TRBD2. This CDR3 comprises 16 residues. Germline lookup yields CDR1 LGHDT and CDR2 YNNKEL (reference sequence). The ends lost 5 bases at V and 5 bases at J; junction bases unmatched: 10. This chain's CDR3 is CASSTSTSGSQDEQYF. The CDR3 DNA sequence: TGTGCCAGCAGCACCTCGACTAGCGGGAGTCAAGACGAGCAGTACTTC.

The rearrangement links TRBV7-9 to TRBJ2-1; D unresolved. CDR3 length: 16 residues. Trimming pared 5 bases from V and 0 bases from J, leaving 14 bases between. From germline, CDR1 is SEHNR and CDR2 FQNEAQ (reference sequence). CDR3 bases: TGTGCCAGCAGCCCCTTGCGGCGTAGCTCCTACAATGAGCAGTTCTTC. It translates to CASSPLRRSSYNEQFF. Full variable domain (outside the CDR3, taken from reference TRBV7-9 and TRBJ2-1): DTGVSQNPRHKITKRGQNVTFRCDPISEHNRLYWYRQTLGQGPEFLTYFQNEAQLEKSRLLSDRFSAERPKGSFSTLEIQRTEQGDSAMYLCASSPLRRSSYNEQFFGPGTRLTVL.

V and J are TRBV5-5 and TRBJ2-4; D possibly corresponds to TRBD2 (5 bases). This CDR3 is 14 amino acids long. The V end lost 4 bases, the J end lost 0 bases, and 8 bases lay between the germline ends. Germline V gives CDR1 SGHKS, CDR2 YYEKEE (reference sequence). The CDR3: CASSRSGAKNIQYF. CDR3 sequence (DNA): TGTGCCAGCAGCCGGAGCGGAGCCAAAAACATTCAGTACTTC. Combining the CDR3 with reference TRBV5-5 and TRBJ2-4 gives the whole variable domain DAGVTQSPTHLIKTRGQQVTLRCSPISGHKSVSWYQQVLGQGPQFIFQYYEKEERGRGNFPDRFSARQFPNYSSELNVNALLLGDSALYLCASSRSGAKNIQYFGAGTRLSVL.

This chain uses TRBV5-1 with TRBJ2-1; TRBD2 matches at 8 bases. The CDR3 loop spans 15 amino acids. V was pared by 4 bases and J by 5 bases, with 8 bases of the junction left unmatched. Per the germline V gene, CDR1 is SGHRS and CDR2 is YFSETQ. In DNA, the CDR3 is TGCGCCAGCAGCCCTGACTCGGGGGGGCACAATGAGCAGTTCTTC. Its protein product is CASSPDSGGHNEQFF.

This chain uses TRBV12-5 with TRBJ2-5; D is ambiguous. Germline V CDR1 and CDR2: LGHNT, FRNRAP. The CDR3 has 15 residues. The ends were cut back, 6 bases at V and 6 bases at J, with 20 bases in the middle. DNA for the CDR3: TGTGCTAGTGGCCCACCGACCGGCCTGATGCAGACCCAGTACTTC. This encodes CASGPPTGLMQTQYF.

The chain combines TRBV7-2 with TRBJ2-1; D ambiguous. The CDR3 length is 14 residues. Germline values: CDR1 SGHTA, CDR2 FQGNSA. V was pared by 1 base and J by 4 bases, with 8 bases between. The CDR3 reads CASSLVAVYNEQFF. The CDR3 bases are TGTGCCAGCAGCTTAGTCGCGGTATACAATGAGCAGTTCTTC.

CDR3 bases: TGCGCCAGCAGCCCTAAGGGGAATCCGGAGACGGCTGGGGCCAACGTCCTGACTTTC. This translates into CASSPKGNPETAGANVLTF. The chain has TRBV4-1 and TRBJ2-6; D possibly corresponds to TRBD1 (5 bases). V was shortened by 4 bases and J by 2 bases, with 21 bases between the two germline ends. Germline V gene data show CDR1 as MGHRA and CDR2 as YSYEKL. The CDR3 has 19 residues.

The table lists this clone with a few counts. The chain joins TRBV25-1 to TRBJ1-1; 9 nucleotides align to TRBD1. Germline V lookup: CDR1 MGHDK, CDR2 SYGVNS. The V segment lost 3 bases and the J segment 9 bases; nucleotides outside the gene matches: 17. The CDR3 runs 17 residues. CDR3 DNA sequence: TGTGCCAGCAGTGAGGGACAGGGTGGATCGAGGCGGACCAAAGCTTTCTTT. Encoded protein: CASSEGQGGSRRTKAFF.

In DNA form, the CDR3 reads TGTGCCAGCAGCCCCTGGGCAGGGGGCCAAGAGACCCAGTACTTC. It codes for CASSPWAGGQETQYF. V is TRBV6-5 and J is TRBJ2-5; 7 nucleotides align to TRBD1. This CDR3 region has 15 residues. V was clipped by 6 bases and J by 1 base; unmatched bases: 8. Germline CDR1 MNHEY, CDR2 SVGAGI.

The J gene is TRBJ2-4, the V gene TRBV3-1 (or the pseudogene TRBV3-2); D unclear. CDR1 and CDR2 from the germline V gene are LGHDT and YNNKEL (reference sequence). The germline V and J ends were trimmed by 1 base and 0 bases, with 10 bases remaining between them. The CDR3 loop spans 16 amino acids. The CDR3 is CASSQVVGLAKNIQYF. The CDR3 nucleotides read TGTGCCAGCAGCCAAGTGGTCGGGCTAGCCAAAAACATTCAGTACTTC.

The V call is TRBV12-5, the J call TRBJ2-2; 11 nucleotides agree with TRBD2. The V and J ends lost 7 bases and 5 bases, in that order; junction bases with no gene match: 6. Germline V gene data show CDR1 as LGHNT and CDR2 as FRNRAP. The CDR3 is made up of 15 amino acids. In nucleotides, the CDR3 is TGTGCTAGTGCCTTGAGACTAGCGGGGACCGGGGAGCTGTTTTTT. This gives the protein CASALRLAGTGELFF. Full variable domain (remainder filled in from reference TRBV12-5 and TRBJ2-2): DARVTQTPRHKVTEMGQEVTMRCQPILGHNTVFWYRQTMMQGLELLAYFRNRAPLDDSGMPKDRFSAEMPDATLATLKIQPSEPRDSAVYFCASALRLAGTGELFFGEGSRLTVL.

The CDR3 DNA is TGTGCCAGCAGTTACCTAACTGAGCAGTTCTTC. This codes for CASSYLTEQFF. V gene TRBV12-3 or TRBV12-4 combines with J gene TRBJ2-1; no reliable D call. Deletions cut 4 bases from V and 9 bases from J, with 7 bases between. There are 11 residues in the CDR3.

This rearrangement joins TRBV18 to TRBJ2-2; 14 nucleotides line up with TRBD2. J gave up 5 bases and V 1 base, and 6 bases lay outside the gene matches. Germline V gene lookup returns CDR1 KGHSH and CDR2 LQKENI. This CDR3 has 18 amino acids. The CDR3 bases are TGTGCCAGCTCACCACTGGGACTAGCGGGAGTCCGGACCGGGGAGCTGTTTTTT. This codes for CASSPLGLAGVRTGELFF.

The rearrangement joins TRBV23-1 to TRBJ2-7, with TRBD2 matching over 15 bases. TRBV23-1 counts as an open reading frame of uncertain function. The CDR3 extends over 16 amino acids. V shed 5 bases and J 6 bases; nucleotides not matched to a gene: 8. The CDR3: CASSCPGLAGGCEQYF. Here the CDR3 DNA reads TGCGCCAGCAGTTGTCCGGGACTAGCGGGAGGTTGCGAGCAGTACTTC.

This chain's CDR3 is CASSSPGQGTYEQYF. CDR3 coding DNA: TGTGCCAGCAGCTCACCGGGACAGGGGACCTACGAGCAGTACTTC. V usage is TRBV6-5 and J usage is TRBJ2-7; 10 bases line up with TRBD1. V lost 6 bases and J lost 2; bases outside the gene matches: 7. The CDR3 loop spans 15 amino acids. Looked up from germline, CDR1 is MNHEY and CDR2 is SVGAGI.

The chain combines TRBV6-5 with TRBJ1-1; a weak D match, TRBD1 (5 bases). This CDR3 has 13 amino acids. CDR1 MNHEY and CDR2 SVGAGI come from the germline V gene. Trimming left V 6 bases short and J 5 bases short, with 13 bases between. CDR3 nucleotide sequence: TGTGCCAGCAGAGTCGGGGGTCAAACTGAAGCTTTCTTT. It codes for CASRVGGQTEAFF.

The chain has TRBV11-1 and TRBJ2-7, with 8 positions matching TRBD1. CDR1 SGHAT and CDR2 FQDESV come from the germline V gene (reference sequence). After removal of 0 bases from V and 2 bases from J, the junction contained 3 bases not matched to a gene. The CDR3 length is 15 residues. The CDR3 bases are TGTGCCAGCAGCTTAGCTGGGACAGGAGCCTACGAGCAGTACTTC. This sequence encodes CASSLAGTGAYEQYF.

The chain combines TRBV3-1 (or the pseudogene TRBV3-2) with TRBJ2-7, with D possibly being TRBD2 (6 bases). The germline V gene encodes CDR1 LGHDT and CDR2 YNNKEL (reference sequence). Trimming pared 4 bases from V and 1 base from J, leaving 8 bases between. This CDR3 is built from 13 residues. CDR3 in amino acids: CASSRGTSYEQYF. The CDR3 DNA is TGTGCCAGCAGCCGCGGGACTTCCTACGAGCAGTACTTC.

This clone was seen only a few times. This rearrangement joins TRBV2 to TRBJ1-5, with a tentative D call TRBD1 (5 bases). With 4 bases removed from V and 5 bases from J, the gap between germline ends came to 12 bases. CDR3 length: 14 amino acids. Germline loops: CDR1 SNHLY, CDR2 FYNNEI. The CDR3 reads CASSAGQTYQPQHF. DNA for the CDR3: TGTGCCAGCAGTGCGGGGCAGACGTATCAGCCCCAGCATTTT.

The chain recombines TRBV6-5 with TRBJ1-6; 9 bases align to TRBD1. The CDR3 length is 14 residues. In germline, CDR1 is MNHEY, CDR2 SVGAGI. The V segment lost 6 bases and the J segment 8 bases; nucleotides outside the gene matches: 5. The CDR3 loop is CASRGGQGYSPLHF. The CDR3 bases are TGTGCCAGCAGGGGGGGACAGGGTTATTCACCCCTCCACTTT.

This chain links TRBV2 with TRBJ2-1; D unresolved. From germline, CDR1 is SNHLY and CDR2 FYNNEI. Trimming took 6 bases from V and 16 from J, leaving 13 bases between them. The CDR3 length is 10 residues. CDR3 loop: CASRDQSVFF. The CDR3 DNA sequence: TGTGCCAGCAGGGACCAGTCGGTCTTCTTC.

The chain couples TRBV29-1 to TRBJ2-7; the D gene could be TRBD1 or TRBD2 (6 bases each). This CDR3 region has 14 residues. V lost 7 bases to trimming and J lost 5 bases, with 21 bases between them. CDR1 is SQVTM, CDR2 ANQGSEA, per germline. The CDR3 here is CSARGRGARNEQYF. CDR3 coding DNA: TGCAGCGCCCGAGGTAGGGGGGCTAGGAACGAGCAGTACTTC.